One and the same sample provided the 18 T cell receptor beta chains below, sequenced in a study. TCRdb re-called the RT-PCR reads with MiXCR, one entry per CDR3 protein. The data contain 650,000 to 800,000 distinct CDR3 sequences, about 14% of them seen just once; the ten biggest clones take up 3.6%. Sequences were obtained from memory CD4+ T cells from blood. These receptors originate from a female donor in good health, serving as a healthy control.

The chain links TRBV20-1 to TRBJ2-2; D is unclear. The CDR3 totals 15 residues. Germline CDR1 reads DFQATT; CDR2 reads SNEGSKA (reference sequence). V was shortened by 6 bases and J by 1 base, with 15 bases between the two germline ends. The CDR3 DNA reads TGCAGTGCGCCCCGCAGGAGAGAGAACACCGGGGAGCTGTTTTTT. This translates into CSAPRRRENTGELFF.

As for this clonotype: At one of its ends the junction is not consistent with the germline gene, which may arise from a read error. This chain joins TRBV20-1 and TRBJ2-7; weak D call: TRBD2 (6 bases). The CDR3 has 12 residues. CDR1 DFQATT and CDR2 SNEGSKA come from the germline V gene (reference sequence). CDR3 residues: CSARAGPGLSDF. For the CDR3, the DNA is TGCAGTGCTAGAGCGGGCCCGGGACTTTCGGACTTC.

V usage is TRBV5-1 and J usage is TRBJ1-4; weak D call: TRBD1 (5 bases). V was cut by 1 base and J by 5 bases, with 9 bases left in between. The CDR3 runs to 14 residues. Germline loops: CDR1 SGHRS, CDR2 YFSETQ. CDR3 amino acids: CASSLRDPNEKLFF. The DNA of the CDR3 is TGCGCCAGCAGCTTGAGGGACCCAAATGAAAAACTGTTTTTT.

This clonotype was picked up a small number of times. This chain uses TRBV25-1 with TRBJ2-1, with a tentative D call TRBD2 (5 bases). The CDR3 is 15 amino acids. V lost 7 bases, J lost 6 bases, and 19 bases lay in between. Looked up from germline, CDR1 is MGHDK and CDR2 is SYGVNS. In DNA form, the CDR3 reads TGTGCCAGCAAGCCAGAGGGCTGGATGATCAATGAGCAGTTCTTC. Protein product: CASKPEGWMINEQFF.

This clonotype was seen many times. The chain carries TRBV12-3 or TRBV12-4 and TRBJ2-7, with TRBD1 matching 11 bases. This CDR3 has 14 amino acids. The V and J ends lost 5 bases and 4 bases, in that order; junction bases with no gene match: 4. The CDR3 DNA is TGTGCCAGCAGTCCGGGACAGGGGGATTACGAGCAGTACTTC. Its translation is CASSPGQGDYEQYF.

The chain joins TRBV14 to TRBJ2-5; TRBD2 matches 9 bases. This CDR3 is 19 amino acids long. Looked up from germline, CDR1 is SGHDN and CDR2 is FVKESK. V lost 0 bases to trimming and J lost 0 bases; unmatched junction nucleotides: 11. The CDR3 region is CASSQEEGSGRIDQETQYF. The CDR3 coding sequence is TGTGCCAGCAGCCAAGAGGAGGGTAGCGGGAGAATCGACCAAGAGACCCAGTACTTC.

This clonotype was counted a few times. The gene calls are TRBV20-1 and TRBJ2-1, with 10 bases identical to TRBD2. Per germline, CDR1 DFQATT and CDR2 SNEGSKA (reference sequence). The CDR3 length is 16 residues. The V and J ends lost 0 bases and 7 bases, in that order; junction bases with no gene match: 9. This chain's CDR3 is CSARDLKPSGRNEQFF. CDR3 bases: TGCAGTGCTAGAGATCTCAAGCCTAGCGGGAGAAATGAGCAGTTCTTC.

This chain joins TRBV6-2 or TRBV6-3 and TRBJ1-1; D is unclear. The V gene lost 0 bases and the J gene lost 3 bases, with 14 bases spanning the gap. In germline, CDR1 is MNHEY, CDR2 SVGEGT. The CDR3 loop spans 16 amino acids. CDR3 DNA: TGTGCCAGCAGTTACTCGATCGTACTAATGGACACTGAAGCTTTCTTT. Its protein product is CASSYSIVLMDTEAFF.

This clonotype was detected only a few times. CDR3 sequence (DNA): TGTGCCACCAGCAGACCGGGGCTCAGCAGCACAGATACGCAGTATTTT. Its translation is CATSRPGLSSTDTQYF. This chain connects TRBV15 to TRBJ2-3, with D possibly called TRBD1 or TRBD2 (5 bases each). The CDR3 runs to 16 residues. V lost 2 bases and J 0 bases, leaving 12 bases between the germline ends. Germline CDR1 reads LNHNV; CDR2 reads YYDKDF (reference sequence).

This clonotype turned up a few times. The chain couples TRBV7-2 to TRBJ2-1; 7 bases are a match to TRBD1. CDR1 is SGHTA and CDR2 is FQGNSA in the germline V gene. Germline trimming cut 4 bases from V and 8 bases from J; bases unmatched to any gene: 11. The CDR3 is 15 amino acids. As DNA, the CDR3 is TGTGCCAGCAGCTCTAAGACAGGGAATAGGTATGAGCAGTTCTTC. It specifies CASSSKTGNRYEQFF.

This clonotype was observed a handful of times. This sequence joins TRBV20-1 and TRBJ2-3; 11 bases line up with TRBD2. With 0 bases clipped from V and 1 base from J, the junction kept 3 bases outside the gene matches. Germline-derived CDR1 and CDR2 are DFQATT and SNEGSKA (reference sequence). There are 16 residues in the CDR3. CDR3 amino acids: CSARDPSGGRTDTQYF. The CDR3 DNA reads TGCAGTGCTAGAGATCCTAGCGGGGGGCGCACAGATACGCAGTATTTT.

The table lists this clonotype with a few counts. The chain combines TRBV5-1 with TRBJ2-2; 7 bases align to TRBD1. Germline V gene data show CDR1 as SGHRS and CDR2 as YFSETQ. J was trimmed by 0 bases and V by 5 bases; bases with no gene match: 7. The CDR3 has 16 residues. CDR3 sequence (DNA): TGCGCCAGCAGGGGACCGGGACAGTCGAACACCGGGGAGCTGTTTTTT. This codes for CASRGPGQSNTGELFF.

The V and J genes are TRBV9 and TRBJ2-6; 7 bases map to TRBD1. The V and J ends lost 4 bases and 1 base, in that order; junction bases with no gene match: 14. The CDR3 is 19 residues long. The V gene's germline CDR1 is SGDLS and CDR2 YYNGEE. CDR3: CASSKSPGQSLSGANVLTF. CDR3 sequence (DNA): TGTGCCAGCAGCAAATCGCCGGGACAGAGCCTTTCTGGGGCCAACGTCCTGACTTTC.

The gene calls are TRBV7-9 and TRBJ2-7, with a tentative D call TRBD2 (5 bases). V lost 1 base to trimming and J lost 4 bases, with 14 bases between them. The CDR3 has 15 residues. The germline V gene has CDR1 SEHNR and CDR2 FQNEAQ (reference sequence). The CDR3 nucleotides are TGTGCCAGCAGCTTAGGCGGGCCCCGGGTATACGAGCAGTACTTC. It codes for CASSLGGPRVYEQYF.

This clonotype turned up a few times. The genes are TRBV7-2 and TRBJ1-1; a possible D gene is TRBD1 (5 bases). CDR3 length: 13 residues. Trimming took 4 bases from V and 5 from J, leaving 11 bases between them. From germline, CDR1 is SGHTA and CDR2 FQGNSA. This CDR3 is CASSSRRQTEAFF. Here the CDR3 DNA reads TGTGCCAGCAGCTCGCGCAGACAGACTGAAGCTTTCTTT.

The chain carries TRBV25-1 and TRBJ2-1, with D perhaps matching TRBD2 (5 bases). V lost 2 bases to trimming and J lost 8 bases, with 13 bases between them. This CDR3 spans 14 amino acids. Germline V CDR1 and CDR2: MGHDK, SYGVNS. This CDR3 is CASSEAGRLDEQFF. The CDR3 coding sequence is TGTGCCAGCAGTGAAGCGGGCCGGCTTGATGAGCAGTTCTTC.

This clonotype appeared a few times. This chain connects TRBV7-3 to TRBJ2-2; D tentatively fits TRBD1 or TRBD2 (5 bases each). The length of the CDR3 is 16 residues. Trimming cost V 2 bases and J 1 base, with 11 bases left between them. CDR1 and CDR2 (germline): SGHTA, FQGTGA. The DNA of the CDR3 is TGTGCCAGCAGCTTAGGGGGACCCGGGAACACCGGGGAGCTGTTTTTT. It specifies CASSLGGPGNTGELFF.

This clonotype was counted between two and nine times. This chain uses TRBV7-8 with TRBJ2-3, with TRBD1 identical over 9 bases. Per germline, CDR1 SGHVS and CDR2 FQNEAQ. This CDR3 comprises 15 residues. V lost 2 bases, J lost 10 bases, and 10 bases stayed unmatched. DNA for the CDR3: TGTGCCAGCAGCTTAACTAGGGGACAGGGTGTCCCGCAGTATTTT. Amino acid sequence: CASSLTRGQGVPQYF.